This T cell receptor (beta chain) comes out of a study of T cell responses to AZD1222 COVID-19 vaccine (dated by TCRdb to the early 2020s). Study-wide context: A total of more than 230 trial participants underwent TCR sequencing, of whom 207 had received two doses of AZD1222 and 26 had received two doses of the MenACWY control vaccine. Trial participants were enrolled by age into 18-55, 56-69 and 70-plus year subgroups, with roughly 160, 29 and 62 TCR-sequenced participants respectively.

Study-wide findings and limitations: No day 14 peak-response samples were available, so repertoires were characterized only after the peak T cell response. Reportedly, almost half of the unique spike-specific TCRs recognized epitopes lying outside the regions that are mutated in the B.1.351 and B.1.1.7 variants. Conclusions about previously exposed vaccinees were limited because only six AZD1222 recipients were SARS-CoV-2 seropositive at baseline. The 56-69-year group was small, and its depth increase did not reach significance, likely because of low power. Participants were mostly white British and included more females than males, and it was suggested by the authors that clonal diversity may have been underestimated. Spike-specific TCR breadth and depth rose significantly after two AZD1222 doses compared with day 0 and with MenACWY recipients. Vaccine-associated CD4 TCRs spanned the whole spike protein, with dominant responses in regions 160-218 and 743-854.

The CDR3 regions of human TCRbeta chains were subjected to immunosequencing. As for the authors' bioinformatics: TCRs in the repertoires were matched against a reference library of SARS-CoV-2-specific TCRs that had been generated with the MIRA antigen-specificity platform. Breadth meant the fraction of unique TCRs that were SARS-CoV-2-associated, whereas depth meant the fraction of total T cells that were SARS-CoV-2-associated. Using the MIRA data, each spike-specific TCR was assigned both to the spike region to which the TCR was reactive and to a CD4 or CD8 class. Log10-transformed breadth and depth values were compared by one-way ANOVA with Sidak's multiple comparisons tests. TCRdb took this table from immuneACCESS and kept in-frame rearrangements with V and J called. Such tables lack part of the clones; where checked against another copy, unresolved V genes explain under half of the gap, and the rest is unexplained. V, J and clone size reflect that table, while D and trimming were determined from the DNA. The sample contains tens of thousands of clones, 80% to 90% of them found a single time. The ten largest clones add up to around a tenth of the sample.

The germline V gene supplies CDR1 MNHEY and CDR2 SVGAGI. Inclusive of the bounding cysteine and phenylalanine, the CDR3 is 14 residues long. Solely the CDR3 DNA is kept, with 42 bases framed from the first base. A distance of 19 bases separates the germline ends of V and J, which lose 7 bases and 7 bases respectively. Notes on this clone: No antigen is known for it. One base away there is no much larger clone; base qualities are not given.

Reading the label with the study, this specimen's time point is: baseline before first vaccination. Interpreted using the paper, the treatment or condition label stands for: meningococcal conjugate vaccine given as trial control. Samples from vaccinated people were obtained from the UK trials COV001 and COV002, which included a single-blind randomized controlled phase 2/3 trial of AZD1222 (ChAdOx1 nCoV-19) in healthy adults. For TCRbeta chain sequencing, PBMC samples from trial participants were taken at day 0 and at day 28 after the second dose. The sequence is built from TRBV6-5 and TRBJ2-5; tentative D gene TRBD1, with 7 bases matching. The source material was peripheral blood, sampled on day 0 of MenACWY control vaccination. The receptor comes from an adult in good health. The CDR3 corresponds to CASTITGQGGTQYF. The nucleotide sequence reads TGTGCCAGCACCATTACCGGCCAGGGGGGGACCCAGTACTTC.